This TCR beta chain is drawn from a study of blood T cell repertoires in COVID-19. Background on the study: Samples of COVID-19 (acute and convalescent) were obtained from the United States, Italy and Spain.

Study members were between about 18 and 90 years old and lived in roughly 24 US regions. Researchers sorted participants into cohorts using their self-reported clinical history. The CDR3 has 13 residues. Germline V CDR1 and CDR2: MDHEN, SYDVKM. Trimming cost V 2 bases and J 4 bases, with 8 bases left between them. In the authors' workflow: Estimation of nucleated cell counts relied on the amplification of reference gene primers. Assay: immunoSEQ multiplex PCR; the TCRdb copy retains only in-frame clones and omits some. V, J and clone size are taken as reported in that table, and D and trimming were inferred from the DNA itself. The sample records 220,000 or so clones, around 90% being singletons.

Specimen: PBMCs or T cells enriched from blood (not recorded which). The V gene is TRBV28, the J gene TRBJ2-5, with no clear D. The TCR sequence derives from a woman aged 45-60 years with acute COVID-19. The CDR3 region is CASSLAARETQYF. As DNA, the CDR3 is TGTGCCAGCAGTTTAGCGGCCCGAGAGACCCAGTACTTC.